Listed below are T cell receptor beta chains from one sample, sequenced in a study of shared clonotypes between healthy human individuals. The repertoire was sequenced with immunoSEQ multiplex PCR; TCRdb's copy has only in-frame clones and lacks some. The profile shows approximately 2.5 million clones, under 95% of them singletons. The specimen sequenced was naive CD4+ T cells from PBMCs. These receptors were collected from a man between 18 and 29 years old in good health. Some clones in this sample may be carry-over from other donors' samples. CDR3s include the opening cysteine and the closing phenylalanine or tryptophan. A D gene is named only where the DNA matches it firmly. The size field is filled for only some rows; it gives once, few, many or a size class.

size | D | length | V | CDR3
. | . | 13 | TRBV29-1 | CSSKQGVPDTQYF
. | . | 14 | TRBV7-6 | CASSLGVRAREQYF
. | . | 13 | TRBV29-1 | CSVVDSFNYGYTF
. | TRBD1 | 18 | TRBV19 | CASRPGTGGSYSNQPQHF
. | . | 15 | TRBV5-1 | CASSYRGGQDNEQFF
. | . | 11 | TRBV2 | CASSEFYEQYF
. | TRBD1 | 14 | TRBV2 | CASSGTGGSQPQHF
. | . | 13 | TRBV5-1 | CASSFGGPETQYF
. | TRBD1 | 14 | TRBV2 | CASSEQGEKNIQYF
. | TRBD2 | 16 | TRBV19 | CASSIVGGSMRETQYF
. | . | 14 | TRBV7-3 | CASSSGNSGNTIYF
. | . | 13 | TRBV7-3 | CASSRSSYNEQFF
. | . | 16 | TRBV7-2 | CASSLEIGSGTDTQYF
few | . | 11 | TRBV6-1 | CASSEWGGYTF
. | . | 13 | TRBV5-6 | CASSLVRGREQYF
. | TRBD2 | 15 | TRBV2 | CASSEGGASYNEQFF
. | . | 14 | TRBV5-1 | CASSIREGTDTQYF
. | . | 14 | TRBV5-1 | CASSWGFISDTQYF
. | . | 16 | TRBV5-1 | CASSLESPFYGNEQFF
once | TRBD1 | 13 | TRBV28 | CASSLTGGDKLFF
. | TRBD2 | 17 | TRBV2 | CASSRTSGRVYTGELFF
. | . | 16 | TRBV5-1 | CASSLVSGVANYGYTF
. | TRBD2 | 16 | TRBV28 | CASSPVSGGSYNEQFF
. | . | 15 | TRBV18 | CASSPQGLANYGYTF
. | TRBD1 | 18 | TRBV4-1 | CASSQARTGGRRNTEAFF
once | . | 15 | TRBV18 | CASSPLAVASYEQYF
. | TRBD1 | 14 | TRBV5-8 | CASSSGTGFLVQYF
. | . | 16 | TRBV18 | CASSPRPSQGRETQYF
. | TRBD2 | 14 | TRBV6-1 | CASIRLAGGDIQYF
. | TRBD1 | 14 | TRBV2 | CASSDGQGKNIQYF
. | . | 14 | TRBV2 | CASSAHPTNEKLFF
. | . | 15 | TRBV6-6 | CASSYPGGHTGELFF
. | . | 14 | TRBV25-1 | CASSEKGKNTEAFF
. | . | 14 | TRBV6-1 | CASSDLNSNQPQHF
. | . | 15 | TRBV5-1 | CASSGTLAANEKLFF
. | . | 14 | TRBV29-1 | CSVARVLTPYEQYF
. | . | 12 | TRBV6-5 | CASSTITQPQHF
. | . | 17 | TRBV18 | CASSPVAGGVSYNEQFF
once | . | 16 | TRBV11-3 | CASSRGGGGIIGELFF
once | . | 17 | TRBV27 | CASTPAGTPNPTGELFF
. | . | 15 | TRBV7-9 | CASSGGHLLSYEQYF